This T cell receptor beta chain was captured by sequencing in a study of control samples from healthy donors and cancer patients. Method: immunoSEQ multiplex PCR; TCRdb's copy keeps in-frame clones and lacks some. The sample holds over 150,000 clones, approximately 91% seen once. This clone was seen once. CDR1 and CDR2 (germline): SGHAT, FQDESV (reference sequence). V gave up 6 bases and J gave up 11 bases, with 16 bases separating them. This CDR3 has 12 amino acids. The receptor's source is a woman in her thirties or forties in good health. This rearrangement joins TRBV11-1 to TRBJ1-1, with a possible D match to TRBD1 (5 bases). Sample: blood. CDR3 protein: CASSWGGVGAFF. The CDR3 bases are TGTGCCAGCAGTTGGGGCGGGGTAGGCGCTTTCTTT.